This is a list of T cell receptor beta chains from one sample in a study of blood T cell repertoires in COVID-19. Measured with immunoSEQ multiplex PCR; TCRdb has only the in-frame clones, and not every one. Here the sample spans hundreds of thousands of clones, 70% to 90% being singletons. Sequencing input: peripheral blood. Receptors were obtained from a woman between 50 and 59 years old with active or convalescent COVID-19. Both conserved end residues are part of each CDR3.

v_call	j_call	cdr3_aa
TRBV11-2	TRBJ2-1	CASSARAGRPRDEQFF
TRBV2	TRBJ2-1	CASALGYSGRSNEQFF
TRBV7-3	TRBJ2-1	CASSLLPSTSGIMHEQFF
TRBV10-3	TRBJ1-5	CAISESKVGTVNQPQHF
TRBV15	TRBJ1-4	CATSRGGFGDEKLFF
TRBV5-1	TRBJ2-7	CASSEVAGDSLQYF
TRBV18	TRBJ1-2	CASSPDGSLGYTF
TRBV6-5	TRBJ1-1	CASTPKIGSEAFF
TRBV4-1	TRBJ1-4	CASSQPSRGTNEKLFF
TRBV5-4	TRBJ2-1	CASRRLASSYNKQFF
TRBV29-1	TRBJ1-1	CSVDEVRAFF
TRBV5-1	TRBJ2-3	CASSLVAGSTDTQYF
TRBV7-6	TRBJ2-1	CASSSALAGTSGNEQFF
TRBV11-3	TRBJ2-2	CASSLAGLSSGVTGELFF
TRBV28	TRBJ1-2	CASRPVNNYGYTF
TRBV14	TRBJ1-4	CASSQSPGATNEKLFF
TRBV12-3/TRBV12-4	TRBJ1-1	CASSLGRGGVAFF
TRBV6-4	TRBJ2-3	CASSDFVGGTDTQYF
TRBV9	TRBJ2-3	CASSFDRAVDTQYF
TRBV5-4	TRBJ1-2	CASSTRGYGYTF
TRBV12-3/TRBV12-4	TRBJ1-2	CASSPGQSRYTF
TRBV4-1	TRBJ2-7	CASSPRGSFIEQYF
TRBV6-1	TRBJ2-1	CASSELAEYNEQFF